Included here is one T cell receptor beta chain sequence, with context. The clone's antigen remains unknown. Qualities for individual bases were not recorded, and no much larger clone is one base off. Each collaborating institution followed its own protocols to collect whole blood in K2EDTA tubes. For TCRbeta analysis, collaborators shipped samples in one of three forms: frozen whole blood, isolated PBMCs, or DNA extracted from either of those sample types. TCRbeta CDR3 regions were amplified from genomic DNA by means of the immunoSEQ Assay, a bias-controlled multiplex PCR. Concerning the study's data processing: The number of nucleated cells in each sample was estimated from the amplification of reference gene primers within the assay. To quantify the absolute abundance of each unique TCRbeta CDR3 rearrangement, sequence reads were collapsed and filtered. Productive Simpson clonality was computed per sample as the square root of Simpson's diversity index over productive rearrangements. The clones in this table, taken by TCRdb from immuneACCESS, are in-frame only. Not every clone is retained; where verified, under half of the shortfall comes from an unresolved V gene, and the cause of the rest is unknown. V, J and clone size reflect that table, while D and trimming were determined from the DNA. The sample has about 36,000 clones on record, about 88% of them singletons. Over 2% of the sample goes to the ten largest clones.

These data are taken from a study of blood T cell repertoires in COVID-19 (dated by TCRdb to about 2020). About the study as a whole: The collaborator samples originated in the United States, Italy and Spain and spanned the acute and convalescent phases of COVID-19. The samples were drawn from two sources: the first 160 participants of the ongoing ImmuneRACE study, and 1,000 to 1,500 subjects contributed by 6 global collaborators. The prospective study material was composed of cDNA or gDNA derived from T cells, B-cell-depleted T cells, or PBMCs. The repertoires were released in a freely available public database intended as a resource for research on the immune response to SARS-CoV-2. Deeply sampled blood TCRbeta repertoires from subjects exposed to, actively infected with, or recovered from COVID-19 were included in the dataset. HLA class I and class II types, where available, came from metadata supplied by the sample provider rather than from assay-based typing. The sample metadata nearly always contained a de-identified subject ID, COVID-19 status, age in years and sex. Findings and caveats that apply to the study as a whole: The amount of clinical and demographic metadata varied by source and participant and was provided uncurated.

Unmatched junction bases come to 3, with V trimmed by 3 bases and J by 2 bases. From cysteine to phenylalanine, the CDR3 is 14 amino acids long. Only the CDR3 portion is preserved as DNA: 42 bases, with reading frame beginning at the first base. The germline V gene (reference sequence) specifies MNHEY as CDR1 and SMNVEV as CDR2. The chain is made from TRBV27 and TRBJ2-5, with 7 bases aligning to TRBD2. This TCR was recovered from a human donor in a cohort sampled during active COVID-19. The sample was peripheral blood. The sequenced DNA: TGTGCCAGCAGTTTTTGGGGAGGGCAAGAGACCCAGTACTTC. Its coded protein is CASSFWGGQETQYF.